This is a list of T cell receptor beta chains from one sample in a study of beta chain features in type 1 diabetes. The method was immunoSEQ multiplex PCR; TCRdb's version includes in-frame clones alone and lacks a portion of them. The top ten hold about 0.087% of the sample, which has under 800,000 clones, 15% seen once. Input material: naive CD4+ T cells from blood. The receptors here all came from a man aged 18 to 29 in good health. CDR3s include the opening cysteine and the closing phenylalanine or tryptophan. The D gene is left open where the match is weak. Clone size is not always given. Where it is, it says once, few, many or a class for expanded clones.

clone_size | j_call | d_call | v_call | cdr3_nt | cdr3_aa
. | TRBJ2-1 | . | TRBV2 | TGTGCCAGCAGTGACAGGAGCTCCTACAATGAGCAGTTCTTC | CASSDRSSYNEQFF
few | TRBJ2-7 | TRBD1 | TRBV25-1 | TGTGCCAGCAGTGAACCCAGGGGACAGGGCTACGAGCAGTACTTC | CASSEPRGQGYEQYF
few | TRBJ2-1 | . | TRBV7-2 | TGTGCCAGCAGCTTAGGCAGGGAATCCTACAATGAGCAGTTCTTC | CASSLGRESYNEQFF
. | TRBJ1-4 | . | TRBV9 | TGTGCCAGCAGCGTACAGGGCACTAATGAAAAACTGTTTTTT | CASSVQGTNEKLFF
many | TRBJ2-4 | TRBD1 | TRBV13 | TGTGCCAGCAGTCATACACAGGGGAGTCAGTACTTC | CASSHTQGSQYF
few | TRBJ1-1 | . | TRBV6-4 | TGTGCCAGCAGTGCGGGCAAGAACACTGAAGCTTTCTTT | CASSAGKNTEAFF
few | TRBJ2-1 | . | TRBV5-1 | TGCGCCAGCAGCTTGGACGAGGGGAGCGTCAAATTCTTC | CASSLDEGSVKFF
. | TRBJ1-2 | . | TRBV15 | TGTGCCACCAGCATTGGAGGGCAGGGGAATGGCTACACCTTC | CATSIGGQGNGYTF
few | TRBJ1-4 | TRBD1 | TRBV9 | TGTGCCAGCAGCGGAAACAGGGGCCAGGATGAAAAACTGTTTTTT | CASSGNRGQDEKLFF
. | TRBJ2-3 | . | TRBV9 | TGTGCCAGCAGCGTAATAGGAAAGACTAGCACAGATACGCAGTATTTT | CASSVIGKTSTDTQYF
few | TRBJ1-1 | . | TRBV5-1 | TGCGCCAGCAGCGCCGGGTCCCGGGGTATGCACACTGAAGCTTTCTTT | CASSAGSRGMHTEAFF
. | TRBJ2-2 | TRBD1 | TRBV4-3 | TGCGCCAGCAGCCAAGATCAAAGGACAGGGCGGATACCCGGGGAGCTGTTTTTT | CASSQDQRTGRIPGELFF
. | TRBJ1-4 | . | TRBV29-1 | TGCAGCGTTGGAAGGACACCCTATGGCGATGAAAAACTGTTTTTT | CSVGRTPYGDEKLFF
. | TRBJ1-2 | . | TRBV18 | TGTGCCAGCTCACCACAGGGCTATGGCTACACCTTC | CASSPQGYGYTF
few | TRBJ2-1 | TRBD1 | TRBV7-2 | TGTGCCAGCGACAGGGGGAGCCTCGGCGAGCAGTTCTTC | CASDRGSLGEQFF
. | TRBJ2-5 | TRBD2 | TRBV19 | TGTGCCAGTAGTCCTCCCTGGGGCGGGGGACTTCAAGAGACCCAGTACTTC | CASSPPWGGGLQETQYF
. | TRBJ2-4 | TRBD2 | TRBV7-8 | TGTGCCAGCAGCTTAAGCGGGGTGGGCATTCAGTACTTC | CASSLSGVGIQYF
. | TRBJ2-2 | . | TRBV7-6 | TGTGCCAGCAGCTTACCCGGACAGCGACCGAACACCGGGGAGCTGTTTTTT | CASSLPGQRPNTGELFF
few | TRBJ1-1 | . | TRBV7-3 | TGTGCCAGCAGCCCCACAGGGAAAAGGAACACTGAAGCTTTCTTT | CASSPTGKRNTEAFF
. | TRBJ2-6 | . | TRBV6-5 | TGTGCCAGCAGTTTACCGATCTCTGGGGCCAACGTCCTGACTTTC | CASSLPISGANVLTF
. | TRBJ1-5 | . | TRBV19 | TGTGCCAGTAGTATGGGCGGGCCCCTTCAGCCCCAGCATTTT | CASSMGGPLQPQHF
. | TRBJ1-4 | . | TRBV18 | TGTGCCAGCTCACCATTCCAGGGGCCTAATGAAAAACTGTTTTTT | CASSPFQGPNEKLFF
. | TRBJ1-6 | . | TRBV7-2 | TGTGCCAGCAGCTTAGGGAGGGGGGGTCGGAATTCACCCCTCCACTTT | CASSLGRGGRNSPLHF
. | TRBJ2-3 | TRBD2 | TRBV14 | TGTGCCAGCAGCCAATTTAGCGGGAAACGAGACACAGATACGCAGTATTTT | CASSQFSGKRDTDTQYF
few | TRBJ1-5 | . | TRBV9 | TGTGCCAGCAGCGTAGGGACAAGCAATCAGCCCCAGCATTTT | CASSVGTSNQPQHF
. | TRBJ1-5 | . | TRBV18 | TGTGCCAGCTCACCGCTCCCGGGATCCAATCAGCCCCAGCATTTT | CASSPLPGSNQPQHF
few | TRBJ1-6 | . | TRBV28 | TGTGCCAGCAGTTCCGGACAGATCTATAATTCACCCCTCCACTTT | CASSSGQIYNSPLHF
. | TRBJ2-1 | . | TRBV28 | TGTGCCAGCAGTTTAGCGGGGAAGTTTTACAATGAGCAGTTCTTC | CASSLAGKFYNEQFF
. | TRBJ2-7 | TRBD2 | TRBV5-1 | TGCGCCAGCAGCTCGACTAGCGGGGGTGTGGAGCAGTACTTC | CASSSTSGGVEQYF
few | TRBJ2-7 | . | TRBV7-9 | TGTGCCAGCAGCGCTTCCCTGGCGTACAAGGGCGAGCAGTACTTC | CASSASLAYKGEQYF
. | TRBJ2-7 | TRBD2 | TRBV9 | TGTGCCAGCAGCGTGAGGACTAGCCAAGAGCAGTACTTC | CASSVRTSQEQYF
. | TRBJ1-5 | . | TRBV5-6 | TGTGCCAGCAGCTTGAACAGGTATCAGCCCCAGCATTTT | CASSLNRYQPQHF
. | TRBJ2-7 | . | TRBV15 | TGTGCCACCAGCAGAGCTTATGGGGGTTACGAGCAGTACTTC | CATSRAYGGYEQYF
. | TRBJ2-7 | TRBD2 | TRBV29-1 | TGCAGCGTAGGCAGTCCGGGACTAGCGGGATCCGACGAGCAGTACTTC | CSVGSPGLAGSDEQYF
. | TRBJ1-2 | TRBD1 | TRBV10-3 | TGTGCCATCTTGGGACAGGGGAACGGAGGCTACACCTTC | CAILGQGNGGYTF
. | TRBJ2-3 | . | TRBV5-1 | TGCGCCAGCAGCTTGGGTACAGGGGGGGAAGATACGCAGTATTTT | CASSLGTGGEDTQYF
few | TRBJ2-7 | . | TRBV11-2 | TGTGCCAGCAGATCTCCGGGACACGGATACTACGAGCAGTACTTC | CASRSPGHGYYEQYF
few | TRBJ2-7 | . | TRBV28 | TGTGCCAGCAGTTTAACCACGAATGAAGCCTCCTACGAGCAGTACTTC | CASSLTTNEASYEQYF
few | TRBJ2-5 | TRBD1 | TRBV6-6 | TGTGCCACCAGGACAGGGGGCATTGAGACCCAGTACTTC | CATRTGGIETQYF
few | TRBJ2-2 | . | TRBV19 | TGTGCCAGTAGTCTATCTGTCGGGGAGCTGTTTTTT | CASSLSVGELFF
. | TRBJ2-5 | TRBD2 | TRBV7-2 | TGTGCCAGCAGGCGAGTAGGGACTAGCGGAGGAACAAAAGAGACCCAGTACTTC | CASRRVGTSGGTKETQYF
few | TRBJ2-3 | . | TRBV28 | TGTGCCAGCAGTTTCGGGCTGGGGCGCACAGATACGCAGTATTTT | CASSFGLGRTDTQYF
. | TRBJ2-1 | . | TRBV4-2 | TGTGCCAGCAGCCAAGGAGGGCTAGCCGGCAATGAGCAGTTCTTC | CASSQGGLAGNEQFF
. | TRBJ2-2 | . | TRBV18 | TGTGCCAGCTCACACGACATGGCGGCTGGGGAGCTGTTTTTT | CASSHDMAAGELFF
few | TRBJ2-7 | . | TRBV28 | TGTGCCAGCTGGGCAGGAGGCGCGTACGAGCAGTACTTC | CASWAGGAYEQYF